This TCR beta chain was captured in a study of OX40 agonist ivuxolimab in advanced cancers. Sequencing was performed with immunoSEQ multiplex PCR; in TCRdb, only in-frame clones are kept and a portion is missing. The sample consists of about 26,000 clones, roughly 85% of them appearing once. The CDR3 sequence is 15 residues long. From germline, CDR1 is SEHNR and CDR2 FQNEAQ (reference sequence). Trimming removed 5 bases at V and 5 bases at J, with 18 bases between. The specimen was CD4+ or CD8+ T cells sorted from blood, collected in a trial of the OX40 agonist ivuxolimab. The TCR originated in an adult with an advanced solid tumor such as melanoma, head and neck, liver or kidney cancer. The chain couples TRBV7-9 to TRBJ2-5; tentatively, D is TRBD1 (7 bases). The CDR3 bases are TGTGCCAGCAGCCCGCGGGACAGCCCCCGGGAGACCCAGTACTTC. Protein sequence: CASSPRDSPRETQYF.